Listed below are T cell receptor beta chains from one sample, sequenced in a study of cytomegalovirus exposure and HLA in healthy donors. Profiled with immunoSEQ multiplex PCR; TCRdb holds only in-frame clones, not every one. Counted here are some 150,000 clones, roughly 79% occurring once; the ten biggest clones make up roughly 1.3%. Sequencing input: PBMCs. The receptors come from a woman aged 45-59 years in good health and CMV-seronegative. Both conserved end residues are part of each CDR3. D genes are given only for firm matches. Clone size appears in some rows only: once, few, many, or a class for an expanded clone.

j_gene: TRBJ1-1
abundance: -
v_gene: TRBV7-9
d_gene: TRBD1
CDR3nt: TGTGCCAGCAGCAACCGGGACAGGGGTTTAGGTCCTGAAGCTTTCTTT
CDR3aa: CASSNRDRGLGPEAFF

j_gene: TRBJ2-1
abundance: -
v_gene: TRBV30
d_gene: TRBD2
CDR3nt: TGTGCCTGGGCCCCTAGCGGCAATGAGCAGTTCTTC
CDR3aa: CAWAPSGNEQFF

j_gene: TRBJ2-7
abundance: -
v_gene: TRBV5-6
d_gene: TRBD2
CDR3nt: TGTGCCAGCAGCTTGGCTGCGACTAGCGGGAACCATTTCTCCTACGAGCAGTACTTC
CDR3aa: CASSLAATSGNHFSYEQYF

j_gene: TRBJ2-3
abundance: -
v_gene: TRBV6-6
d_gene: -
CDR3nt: TGTGCCAGCAGACGGGGGGCCCCCACAGATACGCAGTATTTT
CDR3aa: CASRRGAPTDTQYF

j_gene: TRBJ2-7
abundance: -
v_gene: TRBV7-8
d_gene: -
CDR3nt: TGTGCCAGCAGCCCGTCCGGGTCCTACGAGCAGTACTTC
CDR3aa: CASSPSGSYEQYF

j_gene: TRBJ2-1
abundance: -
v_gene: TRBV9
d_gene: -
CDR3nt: TGTGCCAGCAGCCCACAGGGCCTTGACTACAATGAGCAGTTCTTC
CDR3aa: CASSPQGLDYNEQFF

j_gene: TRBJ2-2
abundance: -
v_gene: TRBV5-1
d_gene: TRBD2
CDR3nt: TGCGCCAGCAGCCCGGGACTAGAGGAAGCGGGCAACACCGGGGAGCTGTTTTTT
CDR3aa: CASSPGLEEAGNTGELFF

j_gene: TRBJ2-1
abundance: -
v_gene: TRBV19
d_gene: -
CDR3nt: TGTGCCAGTTCCCCAGGGGCCCTTTGGTTGGATGAGCAGTTCTTC
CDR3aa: CASSPGALWLDEQFF

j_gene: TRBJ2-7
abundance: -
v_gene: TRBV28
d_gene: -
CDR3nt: TGTGCCAGCAGTTTAAGTGTTCCGGGATTCTACGAGCAGTACTTC
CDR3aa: CASSLSVPGFYEQYF

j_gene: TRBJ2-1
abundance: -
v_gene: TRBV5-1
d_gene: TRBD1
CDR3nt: TGCGCCAGCAGGGAACAGGGGATCTCCTACAATGAGCAGTTCTTC
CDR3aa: CASREQGISYNEQFF

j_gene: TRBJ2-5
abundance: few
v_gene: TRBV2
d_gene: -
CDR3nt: TGTGCCACAACGGGGGTGGTTGGGGAGACCCAGTACTTC
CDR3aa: CATTGVVGETQYF

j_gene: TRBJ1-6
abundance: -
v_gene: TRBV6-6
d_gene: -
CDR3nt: TGTGCCAGCAGTTATTCCGCGAGCTCCTATAATTCACCCCTCCACTTT
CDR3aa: CASSYSASSYNSPLHF

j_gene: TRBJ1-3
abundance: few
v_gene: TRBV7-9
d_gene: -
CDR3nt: TGTGCCAGCAGCTTAGTCCAAAGCCCAGGAAACACCATATATTTT
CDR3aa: CASSLVQSPGNTIYF

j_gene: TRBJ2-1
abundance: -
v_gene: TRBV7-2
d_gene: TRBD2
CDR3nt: TGTGCCAGCAGCTTTATGGCGGGACTAGCGCCTTACAATGAGCAGTTCTTC
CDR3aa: CASSFMAGLAPYNEQFF

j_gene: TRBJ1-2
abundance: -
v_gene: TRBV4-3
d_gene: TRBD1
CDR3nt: TGCGCCAGCAGCCAAGAGGTTGTACAGGGGGCTAACTATGGCTACACCTTC
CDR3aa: CASSQEVVQGANYGYTF

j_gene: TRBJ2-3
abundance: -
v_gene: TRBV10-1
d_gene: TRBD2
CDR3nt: TGCGCCAGCAGTACCGGACTAGCGGGGACCCCAGATACGCAGTATTTT
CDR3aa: CASSTGLAGTPDTQYF

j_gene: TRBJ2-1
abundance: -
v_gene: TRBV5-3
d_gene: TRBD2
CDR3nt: TGTGCCAGAAGCTTGGCCTGGTGGCTAGCGGGCCCTCTAGGCTCCTACAATGAGCAGTTCTTC
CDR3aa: CARSLAWWLAGPLGSYNEQFF

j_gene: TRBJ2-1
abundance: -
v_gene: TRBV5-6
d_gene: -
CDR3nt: TGTGCCAGCAGCTTGGCCTGGGGGGACCGCGAGCAGTTCTTC
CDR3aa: CASSLAWGDREQFF

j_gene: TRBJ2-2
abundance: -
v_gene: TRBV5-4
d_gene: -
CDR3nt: TGTGCCAGCAGCTTGGAGGCGGGATTCACCGGGGAGCTGTTTTTT
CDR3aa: CASSLEAGFTGELFF

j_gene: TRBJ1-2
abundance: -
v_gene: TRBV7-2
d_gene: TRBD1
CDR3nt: TGTGCCAGCAGCCCAGCCCCGGGACAGGGGCGTTCCGAACTGGGGGGCTACACCTTC
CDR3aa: CASSPAPGQGRSELGGYTF

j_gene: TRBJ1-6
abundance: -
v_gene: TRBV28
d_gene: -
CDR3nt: TGTGCCAGCAACTCACGGGCGGCAGGGGCGAATAATTCACCCCTCCACTTT
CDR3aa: CASNSRAAGANNSPLHF

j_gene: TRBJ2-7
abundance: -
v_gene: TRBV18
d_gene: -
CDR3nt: TGTGCCAGCTCACCTACCCCAGGGGCGGCCCACGAGCAGTACTTC
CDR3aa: CASSPTPGAAHEQYF

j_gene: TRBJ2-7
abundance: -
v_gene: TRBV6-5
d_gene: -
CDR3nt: TGTGCCAGCAGTTACGTTTCAGGGTACGAGCAGTACTTC
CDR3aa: CASSYVSGYEQYF

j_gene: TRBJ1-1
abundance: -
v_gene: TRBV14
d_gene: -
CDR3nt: TGTGCCAGCAGCCAAGATACAAACACTGAAGCTTTCTTT
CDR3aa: CASSQDTNTEAFF

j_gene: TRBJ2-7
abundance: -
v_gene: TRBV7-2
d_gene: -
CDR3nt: TGTGCCAGCAGCTTAGCGCACCGGAGGGCGGGTTACTCCTACGAGCAGTACTTC
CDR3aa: CASSLAHRRAGYSYEQYF

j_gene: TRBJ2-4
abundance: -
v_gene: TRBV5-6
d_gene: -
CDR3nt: TGTGCCAGCAGCCTCTTGAGGTGGAGGGCCAAAAACATTCAGTACTTC
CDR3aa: CASSLLRWRAKNIQYF

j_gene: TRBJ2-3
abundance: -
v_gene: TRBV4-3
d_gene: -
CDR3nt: TGCGCCAGCAGCCCCCATGGGGCTAGCGCCACAGATACGCAGTATTTT
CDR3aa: CASSPHGASATDTQYF

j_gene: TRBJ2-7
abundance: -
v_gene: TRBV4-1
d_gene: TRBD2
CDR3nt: TGCGCCAGCAGCCCCGGGACTACAGGCTACGAGCAGTACTTC
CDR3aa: CASSPGTTGYEQYF

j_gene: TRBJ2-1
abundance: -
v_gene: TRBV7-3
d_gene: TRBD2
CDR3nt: TGTGCCAGCAGCCCTCGCCGGGGGGGTTCCTACAATGAGCAGTTCTTC
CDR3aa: CASSPRRGGSYNEQFF

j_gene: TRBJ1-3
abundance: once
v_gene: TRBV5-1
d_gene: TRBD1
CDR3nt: TGCGCCAGCAGCGTGGGTAGGGGGCTCGGAAACACCATATATTTT
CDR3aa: CASSVGRGLGNTIYF

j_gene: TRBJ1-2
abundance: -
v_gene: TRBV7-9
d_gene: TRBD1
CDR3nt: TGTGCCAGCAGCTTAGAAAGGCCGGGACAGGGGACCTATGGCTACACCTTC
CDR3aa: CASSLERPGQGTYGYTF

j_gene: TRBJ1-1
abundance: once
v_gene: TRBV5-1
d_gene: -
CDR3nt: TGCGCCAGCAGCTTGGGGTCCGGCGGGGCGAACACTGAAGCTTTCTTT
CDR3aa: CASSLGSGGANTEAFF

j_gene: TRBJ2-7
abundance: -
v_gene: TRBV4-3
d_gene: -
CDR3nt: TGCGCCAGCAGCCAAGGACGGACTGGTATTTACGAGCAGTACTTC
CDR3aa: CASSQGRTGIYEQYF

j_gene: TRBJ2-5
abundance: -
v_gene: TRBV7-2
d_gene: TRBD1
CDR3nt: TGTGCCAGCAGCTTAGGTTTGTCCCTGTGGACAGGGTGGGAGACCCAGTACTTC
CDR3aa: CASSLGLSLWTGWETQYF

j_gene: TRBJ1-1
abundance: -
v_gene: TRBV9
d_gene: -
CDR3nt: TGTGCCAGCACGTCTTCCGGGATGGGAGCTTTCTTT
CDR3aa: CASTSSGMGAFF

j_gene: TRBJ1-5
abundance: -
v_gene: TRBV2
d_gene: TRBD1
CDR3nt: TGTGCCAGTTCCGGGACAGGTGATCAGCCCCAGCATTTT
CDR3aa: CASSGTGDQPQHF

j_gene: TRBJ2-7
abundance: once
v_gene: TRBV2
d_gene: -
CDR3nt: TGTGCCAGCAAGACAGAGAACTACGAGCAGTACTTC
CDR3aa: CASKTENYEQYF

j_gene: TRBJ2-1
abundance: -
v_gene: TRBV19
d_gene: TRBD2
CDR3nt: TGTGCCAGTATTCAGAGCGGGAGGACCCATGAGCAGTTCTTC
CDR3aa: CASIQSGRTHEQFF

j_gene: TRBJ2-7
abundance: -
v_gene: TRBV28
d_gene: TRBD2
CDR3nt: TGTGCCAGCAGAGGAAGGACTAGCGGGAGTTACGAGCAGTACTTC
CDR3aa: CASRGRTSGSYEQYF

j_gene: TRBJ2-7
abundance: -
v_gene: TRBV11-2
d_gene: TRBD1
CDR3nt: TGTGCCAGCAGCTCCCTGACAGGGGGGTTCAAGTACGAGCAGTACTTC
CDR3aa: CASSSLTGGFKYEQYF

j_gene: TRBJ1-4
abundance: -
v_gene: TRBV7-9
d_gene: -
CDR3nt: TGTGCCAGCAGCTTAGGGGCAGCATTCACTAATGAAAAACTGTTTTTT
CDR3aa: CASSLGAAFTNEKLFF

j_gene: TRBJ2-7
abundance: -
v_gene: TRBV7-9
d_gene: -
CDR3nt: TGTGCCAGCTACCATTGGACCGGGATCTCCTCCGAGACGATTAGGGAGCAGTACTTC
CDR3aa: CASYHWTGISSETIREQYF

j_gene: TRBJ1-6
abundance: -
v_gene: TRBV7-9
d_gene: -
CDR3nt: TGTGCCAGCAGCTTAGGTGGGGGCCAGAATTCACCCCTCCACTTT
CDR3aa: CASSLGGGQNSPLHF